This entry concerns a single T cell receptor beta chain. Its specificity is unknown. Trimming removed 3 bases from V and 7 bases from J, with 15 bases in between. The germline V gene encodes CDR1 SEHNR and CDR2 FQNEAQ (reference sequence). This CDR3 has 14 amino acids. TCRdb used MiXCR to reprocess the reads, holding one entry per CDR3 protein. The profile shows some 900,000 distinct CDR3 sequences, around a third of them singletons. This sample was included in a study of T cell repertoires in cytomegalovirus infection. Study at large: Recently identified HLA-C-restricted CMV epitopes were used, and well-studied HLA-B-restricted CMV epitopes were used as well. Public TCR beta signatures marked donors with CMV infection and the matching HLA.

Overall study findings and caveats: In two of eight donors, the top clonotype was HLA-C-restricted CMV-specific. The cumulative frequency of public TCR beta families identified carriers of CMV plus the relevant HLA.

The specimen was cultured CD8+ T cells from PBMCs, collected from culture after CMV antigen stimulation. The sequence was collected from a human donor in good health (CMV status not recorded). Some clones in this sample may be carry-over from other donors' samples. The V gene is TRBV7-9, the J gene TRBJ2-5, with D hard to call. The CDR3 protein is CASSFPRAPGTQYF. Written as DNA, the CDR3 is TGTGCCAGCAGCTTCCCCAGAGCTCCAGGGACCCAGTACTTC.